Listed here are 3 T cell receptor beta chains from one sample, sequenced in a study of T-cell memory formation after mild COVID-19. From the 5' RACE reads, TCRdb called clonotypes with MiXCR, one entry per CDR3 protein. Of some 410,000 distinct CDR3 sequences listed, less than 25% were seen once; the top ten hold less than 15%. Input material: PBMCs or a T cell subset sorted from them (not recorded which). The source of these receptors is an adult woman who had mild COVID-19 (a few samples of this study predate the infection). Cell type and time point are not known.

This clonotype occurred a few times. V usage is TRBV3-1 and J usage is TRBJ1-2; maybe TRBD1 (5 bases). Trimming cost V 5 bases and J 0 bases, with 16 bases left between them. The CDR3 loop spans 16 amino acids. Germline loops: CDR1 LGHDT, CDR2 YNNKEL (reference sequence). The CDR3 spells CASSSRRGWTNYGYTF. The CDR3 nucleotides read TGTGCCAGCAGCTCGAGAAGGGGTTGGACTAACTATGGCTACACCTTC. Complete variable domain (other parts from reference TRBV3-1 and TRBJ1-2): DTAVSQTPKYLVTQMGNDKSIKCEQNLGHDTMYWYKQDSKKFLKIMFSYNNKELIINETVPNRFSPKSPDKAHLNLHINSLELGDSAVYFCASSSRRGWTNYGYTFGSGTRLTVV.

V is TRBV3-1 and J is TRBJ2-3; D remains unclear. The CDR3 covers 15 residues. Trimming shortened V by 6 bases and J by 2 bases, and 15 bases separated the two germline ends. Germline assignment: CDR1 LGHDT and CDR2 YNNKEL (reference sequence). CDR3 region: CASSGRRSDTDTQYF. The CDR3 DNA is TGTGCCAGCAGTGGAAGACGGTCAGACACAGATACGCAGTATTTT.

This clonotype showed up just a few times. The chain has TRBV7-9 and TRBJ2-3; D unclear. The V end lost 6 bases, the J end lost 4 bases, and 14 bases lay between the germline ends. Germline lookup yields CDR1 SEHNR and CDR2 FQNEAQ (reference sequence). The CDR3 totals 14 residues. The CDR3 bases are TGTGCCAGCAGGTTCCCCAGTCGGGCAGATACGCAGTATTTT. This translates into CASRFPSRADTQYF.